This T cell receptor beta chain was identified during a study of cytomegalovirus exposure and HLA in healthy donors. Study overall: Some 80 million unique TCR sequences came from HLA-typed donors in an early release.

This CDR3 is built from 16 residues. The germline V gene has CDR1 SGHRS and CDR2 YFSETQ. V lost 4 bases, J lost 0 bases, and 9 bases stayed unmatched. Study-wide results and caveats: Fewer N-insertions (relative to the approximately 700-donor mean) were reportedly seen in an Asian-associated ancestry cluster in a later analysis. Some segments of the V type, notably TRBV6-2 and TRBV6-3, were excluded as indistinguishable. The authors later linked a missense DCLRE1C variant to TCR beta V- and J-gene trimming.

This clone was seen a handful of times. No antigen is known for it. Primers included in the PCR were 60 Vbeta and 13 Jbeta primers. Sequencing was performed with immunoSEQ multiplex PCR; in TCRdb, only in-frame clones are kept and a portion is missing. The table shows fewer than 150,000 clones, with roughly 80% occurring only once. The sequencing input was PBMCs. This TCR came from a man aged 60 to 69 in good health and CMV-seropositive. The chain carries TRBV5-1 and TRBJ1-1, with 7 bases that match TRBD1. The CDR3: CASSKQGGTLNTEAFF. As DNA, the CDR3 is TGCGCCAGCAGCAAGCAGGGGGGAACCCTGAACACTGAAGCTTTCTTT.